This TCR beta chain was captured by sequencing in a study of blood T cell repertoires in COVID-19. Study overall: The United States, Italy and Spain provided the acute and convalescent COVID-19 samples. In each case, the material was cDNA or gDNA derived from T cells, B-cell-depleted T cells, or PBMCs.

Original processing methods: Reference gene primers were amplified, and this amplification served to estimate nucleated cell counts. Clones were read by immunoSEQ multiplex PCR, and TCRdb kept only the in-frame ones, dropping some. The DNA was the basis for D and trimming; V, J and clone size are from that table. The sample records about 230,000 clones, around nine tenths being singletons. The V gene lost 5 bases and the J gene lost 2 bases, with 11 bases spanning the gap. Germline loops: CDR1 SGHDT, CDR2 YYEEEE. This CDR3 has 14 amino acids. The chain recombines TRBV5-6 with TRBJ1-5; no definite D call. This clonotype originated in a woman aged 60-75 years with acute or convalescent COVID-19. The sample taken for sequencing was peripheral blood. In DNA, the CDR3 is TGTGCCAGCAGTCGTCGCGGGGGCAATCAGCCCCAGCATTTT. Protein: CASSRRGGNQPQHF.